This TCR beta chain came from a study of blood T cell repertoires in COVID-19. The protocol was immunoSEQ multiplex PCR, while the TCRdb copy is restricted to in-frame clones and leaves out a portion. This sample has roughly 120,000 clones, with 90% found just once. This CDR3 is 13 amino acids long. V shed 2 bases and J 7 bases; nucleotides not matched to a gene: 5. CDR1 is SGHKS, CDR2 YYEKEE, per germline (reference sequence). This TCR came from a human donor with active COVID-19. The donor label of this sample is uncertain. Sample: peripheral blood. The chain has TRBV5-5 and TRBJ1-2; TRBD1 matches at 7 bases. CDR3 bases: TGTGCCAGCAGCTTCGGAGGGGGCATTGGCTACACCTTC. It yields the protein CASSFGGGIGYTF. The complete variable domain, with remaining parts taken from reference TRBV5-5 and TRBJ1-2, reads DAGVTQSPTHLIKTRGQQVTLRCSPISGHKSVSWYQQVLGQGPQFIFQYYEKEERGRGNFPDRFSARQFPNYSSELNVNALLLGDSALYLCASSFGGGIGYTFGSGTRLTVV.